The next 27 T cell receptor beta chains were all read from a single sample in a study of T-cell memory formation after mild COVID-19. TCRdb called the 5' RACE reads again in MiXCR, with one record for every CDR3 protein. Of roughly 320,000 distinct CDR3 sequences listed, 25% to 30% are singletons. The sequencing sample was made of PBMCs or a T cell subset sorted from them (not recorded which). The receptors were gathered from an adult woman who had mild COVID-19 (a few samples of this study predate the infection). Cell type and time point are not known.

The V and J genes are TRBV3-1 and TRBJ1-3, with unresolved D. The CDR3 is made up of 14 amino acids. Germline CDR1 LGHDT, CDR2 YNNKEL (reference sequence). V was pared by 0 bases and J by 5 bases, with 8 bases between. This CDR3 is CASSQDRLRNTIYF. The CDR3, as DNA: TGTGCCAGCAGCCAAGATCGGTTGCGAAACACCATATATTTT.

This clonotype was detected a few times. This chain connects TRBV7-9 to TRBJ2-5; tentative D call: TRBD1 (6 bases). CDR3 size: 15 residues. V dropped 5 bases and J dropped 2 bases, with 15 bases sitting between them. Per germline, CDR1 SEHNR and CDR2 FQNEAQ (reference sequence). CDR3 DNA sequence: TGTGCCAGCAGCCTAGACAGGCGCTGGCAAGAGACCCAGTACTTC. Translated, it gives CASSLDRRWQETQYF.

The CDR3 loop is CSARRQENEKLFF. The CDR3 bases are TGCAGTGCTAGAAGACAGGAGAATGAAAAACTGTTTTTT. The chain uses TRBV20-1 and TRBJ1-4; D may be TRBD1 (6 bases). The V end was cut by 2 bases, the J end by 5 bases, with 9 bases between. Germline-derived CDR1 and CDR2 are DFQATT and SNEGSKA (reference sequence). The CDR3 extends over 13 amino acids.

V usage is TRBV19 and J usage is TRBJ2-2; the match to TRBD1 covers 9 bases. CDR1 and CDR2 from the germline V gene are LNHDA and SQIVND (reference sequence). This CDR3 comprises 16 residues. Trimming cost V 6 bases and J 3 bases; bases outside gene matches: 8. CDR3 region: CASRSTGTGHTGELFF. CDR3 nucleotide sequence: TGTGCCAGTAGATCGACCGGGACAGGGCACACCGGGGAGCTGTTTTTT.

The rearrangement uses TRBV2 and TRBJ2-7; TRBD1 matches at 9 bases. The CDR3 has 13 residues. With V trimmed by 8 bases and J by 4 bases, 6 bases remained unmatched. Germline assignment: CDR1 SNHLY and CDR2 FYNNEI. CDR3 protein: CASGRDRAYEQYF. The CDR3 DNA reads as TGTGCCAGCGGACGGGACAGGGCTTACGAGCAGTACTTC.

This clonotype was picked up a small number of times. This sequence joins TRBV5-5 and TRBJ1-2, with a possible D match to TRBD1 (6 bases). V lost 0 bases to trimming and J lost 8 bases, with 14 bases between them. The CDR3 length is 14 residues. The germline CDR1 and CDR2 sequences are SGHKS and YYEKEE (reference sequence). The CDR3 DNA follows: TGTGCCAGCAGCTTGGATCACAGGGATAGAGGCTACACCTTC. Translation gives CASSLDHRDRGYTF.

The gene calls are TRBV5-1 and TRBJ1-1; D is undetermined. The germline V and J ends were trimmed by 5 bases and 2 bases, with 10 bases remaining between them. There are 13 residues in the CDR3. The germline CDR1 and CDR2 sequences are SGHRS and YFSETQ. The CDR3 DNA is TGCGCCAGCAGATCTCACAGCAACACTGAAGCTTTCTTT. It translates to CASRSHSNTEAFF. The full variable domain, in which reference TRBV5-1 and TRBJ1-1 provide the parts outside the CDR3, is KAGVTQTPRYLIKTRGQQVTLSCSPISGHRSVSWYQQTPGQGLQFLFEYFSETQRNKGNFPGRFSGRQFSNSRSEMNVSTLELGDSALYLCASRSHSNTEAFFGQGTRLTVV.

This clonotype turned up a few times. This chain links TRBV12-3 or TRBV12-4 with TRBJ2-7; 10 bases map to TRBD2. This CDR3 contains 17 residues. V shed 3 bases and J 1 base; nucleotides not matched to a gene: 9. CDR3 coding DNA: TGTGCCAGCAGTTTCAGGCTAGCGGGAGCCTCATCCTACGAGCAGTACTTC. This encodes CASSFRLAGASSYEQYF.

This chain links TRBV19 with TRBJ2-2; D gene uncertain. Per the germline V gene, CDR1 is LNHDA and CDR2 is SQIVND (reference sequence). Trimming removed 4 bases at V and 2 bases at J, with 8 bases between. The CDR3 spans 14 residues. The CDR3 DNA follows: TGTGCCAGTAGTACCATAGCTAACACCGGGGAGCTGTTTTTT. As protein: CASSTIANTGELFF. The complete variable domain, with remaining parts taken from reference TRBV19 and TRBJ2-2, reads DGGITQSPKYLFRKEGQNVTLSCEQNLNHDAMYWYRQDPGQGLRLIYYSQIVNDFQKGDIAEGYSVSREKKESFPLTVTSAQKNPTAFYLCASSTIANTGELFFGEGSRLTVL.

This clonotype was observed a handful of times. The chain links TRBV28 to TRBJ2-1; 9 nucleotides line up with TRBD2. Germline V gene lookup returns CDR1 MDHEN and CDR2 SYDVKM. V was pared by 3 bases and J by 3 bases, with 9 bases of the junction left unmatched. The CDR3 is 17 residues long. For the CDR3, the DNA is TGTGCCAGCAGTTTCACCCGAGCGGGGGGAGACTACAATGAGCAGTTCTTC. Protein product: CASSFTRAGGDYNEQFF.

The rearrangement links TRBV7-6 to TRBJ2-7, with 7 bases matching TRBD2. The CDR3 is made up of 16 amino acids. Germline assignment: CDR1 SGHVS and CDR2 FNYEAQ. The V and J ends lost 1 base and 2 bases, in that order; junction bases with no gene match: 8. CDR3 region: CASSLEGGGSPYEQYF. CDR3 nucleotides: TGTGCCAGCAGCTTAGAGGGTGGCGGGAGTCCCTACGAGCAGTACTTC.

The chain recombines TRBV7-3 with TRBJ2-5; D remains unclear. This CDR3 is built from 13 residues. The V gene's germline CDR1 is SGHTA and CDR2 FQGTGA. Trimming stripped 5 bases from V and 7 bases from J, with 14 bases between. CDR3 in amino acids: CASSPDPIGTQYF. The CDR3 region has the DNA TGTGCCAGCAGCCCGGACCCGATCGGGACCCAGTACTTC.

The chain is built from TRBV25-1 and TRBJ2-1; D perhaps matches TRBD2 (6 bases). Germline V gene lookup returns CDR1 MGHDK and CDR2 SYGVNS. V was cut by 6 bases and J by 8 bases, with 14 bases left in between. The CDR3 is 13 amino acids. CDR3 sequence: CASREYGGHEQFF. The CDR3 bases are TGTGCCAGCAGGGAGTACGGGGGTCATGAGCAGTTCTTC.

The chain recombines TRBV3-1 with TRBJ1-1; no definite D call. There are 13 residues in the CDR3. V was clipped by 3 bases and J by 4 bases, with 9 bases between them. The germline CDR1 and CDR2 sequences are LGHDT and YNNKEL (reference sequence). The CDR3 is CASSQTAPTEAFF. The DNA for the CDR3 is TGTGCCAGCAGCCAGACGGCTCCCACTGAAGCTTTCTTT.

This clonotype was observed a handful of times. The gene calls are TRBV5-1 and TRBJ2-7; D is unclear. V shed 0 bases and J shed 4 bases, with 11 bases lying between them. This CDR3 spans 14 amino acids. The germline CDR1 and CDR2 sequences are SGHRS and YFSETQ. CDR3 sequence reads: CASSLAGLGYEQYF. The CDR3 bases are TGCGCCAGCAGCTTGGCCGGCCTCGGTTACGAGCAGTACTTC.

The chain recombines TRBV19 with TRBJ2-7; 7 bases line up with TRBD2. Germline CDR1 and CDR2: LNHDA and SQIVND (reference sequence). The CDR3 has 13 amino acids. The trim removed 5 bases at V and 3 bases at J, leaving 4 bases unmatched. CDR3 amino acids: CASSPAGVYEQYF. The CDR3 DNA reads as TGTGCCAGTAGTCCGGCGGGAGTCTACGAGCAGTACTTC.

The chain is built from TRBV25-1 and TRBJ2-5; 13 bases are shared with TRBD2. The CDR3 is 17 amino acids. Trimming at V came to 4 bases and at J to 5 bases, leaving 10 bases not matched to a gene. Germline V gene lookup returns CDR1 MGHDK and CDR2 SYGVNS. The CDR3 is CASSGPAGLAGMETQYF. As DNA, the CDR3 is TGTGCCAGCAGTGGGCCTGCGGGACTAGCGGGAATGGAGACCCAGTACTTC.

J is TRBJ2-7 and V is TRBV6-2 or TRBV6-3; D might be TRBD2 (6 bases). V lost 2 bases, J lost 7 bases, and 9 bases lay in between. Germline-derived CDR1 and CDR2 are MNHEY and SVGEGT. The CDR3 loop spans 12 amino acids. DNA for the CDR3: TGTGCCAGCAGTTACGGTCGGGAGGAGCAGTACTTC. It codes for CASSYGREEQYF.

The table lists this clonotype with a few counts. The V and J genes are TRBV5-6 and TRBJ2-1, with 9 bases aligning to TRBD2. V shed 7 bases and J 1 base; nucleotides not matched to a gene: 3. The CDR3 length is 14 residues. Looked up from germline, CDR1 is SGHDT and CDR2 is YYEEEE. CDR3 nucleotide sequence: TGTGCCAGCGGCAGCGGGGGGTCCTACAATGAGCAGTTCTTC. Protein: CASGSGGSYNEQFF.

The chain carries TRBV7-9 and TRBJ1-2, with TRBD1 identical over 9 bases. J was trimmed by 5 bases and V by 3 bases; bases with no gene match: 13. CDR1 SEHNR and CDR2 FQNEAQ come from the germline V gene (reference sequence). The CDR3 sequence is 17 residues long. The CDR3 DNA follows: TGTGCCAGCAGCTTGAAGGGCGTCGGACAGGGGATTTATGGCTACACCTTC. Amino acid sequence: CASSLKGVGQGIYGYTF.

V is TRBV7-2 and J is TRBJ2-3; either TRBD1 or TRBD2 may supply D (5 bases each). V was shortened by 2 bases and J by 1 base, with 10 bases between the two germline ends. The germline CDR1 and CDR2 sequences are SGHTA and FQGNSA. The CDR3 has 15 amino acids. CDR3 nucleotides: TGTGCCAGCAGCTTACACAGGCGGGGCACAGATACGCAGTATTTT. Translation: CASSLHRRGTDTQYF.

The V and J genes are TRBV6-5 and TRBJ2-2; TRBD1 might be the D (5 bases). CDR1 MNHEY and CDR2 SVGAGI come from the germline V gene. CDR3 length: 15 amino acids. Trimming left V 0 bases short and J 6 bases short, with 11 bases between. This CDR3 reads CASSYSGRQPGELFF. The DNA of the CDR3 is TGTGCCAGCAGTTACTCTGGCCGACAGCCCGGGGAGCTGTTTTTT.

The CDR3 loop is CSARFQGTGANVLTF. CDR3 bases: TGCAGTGCTAGATTCCAGGGGACTGGGGCCAACGTCCTGACTTTC. The rearrangement links TRBV20-1 to TRBJ2-6, with D possibly matching TRBD1 (6 bases). The germline gives CDR1 DFQATT, CDR2 SNEGSKA (reference sequence). The germline V and J ends were trimmed by 2 bases and 2 bases, with 10 bases remaining between them. The CDR3 is 15 residues long.

This chain uses TRBV7-6 with TRBJ2-2; D remains unclear. Germline V gives CDR1 SGHVS, CDR2 FNYEAQ. This CDR3 region has 15 residues. V lost 1 base and J 0 bases, leaving 6 bases between the germline ends. The CDR3 DNA follows: TGTGCCAGCAGCTTAGTATCAGCGAACACCGGGGAGCTGTTTTTT. Translated, it gives CASSLVSANTGELFF.

The chain is built from TRBV7-9 and TRBJ2-7; 9 bases are a match to TRBD1. V was pared by 4 bases and J by 6 bases, with 10 bases of the junction left unmatched. CDR1 is SEHNR, CDR2 FQNEAQ, per germline (reference sequence). This CDR3 spans 15 amino acids. CDR3 nucleotides: TGTGCCAGCAGCTGGACAGGGGAATTGAGGGCCGAGCAGTACTTC. Protein product: CASSWTGELRAEQYF.

V usage is TRBV25-1 and J usage is TRBJ2-5, with D possibly TRBD2 on 5 matching bases. Trimming shortened V by 1 base and J by 1 base, and 7 bases separated the two germline ends. The CDR3 has 14 amino acids. Germline V CDR1 and CDR2: MGHDK, SYGVNS. CDR3: CASSESGIQETQYF. The DNA for the CDR3 is TGTGCCAGCAGTGAATCGGGAATCCAAGAGACCCAGTACTTC. Drawing the rest from reference TRBV25-1 and TRBJ2-5, the complete variable domain is EADIYQTPRYLVIGTGKKITLECSQTMGHDKMYWYQQDPGMELHLIHYSYGVNSTEKGDLSSESTVSRIRTEHFPLTLESARPSHTSQYLCASSESGIQETQYFGPGTRLLVL.

The table lists this clonotype with many counts. The chain employs TRBV6-5 and TRBJ2-2; 11 nucleotides match TRBD1. CDR1 is MNHEY, CDR2 SVGAGI, per germline. V lost 4 bases to trimming and J lost 6 bases; unmatched junction nucleotides: 4. The CDR3 totals 15 residues. CDR3 in DNA: TGTGCCAGCAGTTCGGACAGGGGGCGATCCGGGGAGCTGTTTTTT. This encodes CASSSDRGRSGELFF.